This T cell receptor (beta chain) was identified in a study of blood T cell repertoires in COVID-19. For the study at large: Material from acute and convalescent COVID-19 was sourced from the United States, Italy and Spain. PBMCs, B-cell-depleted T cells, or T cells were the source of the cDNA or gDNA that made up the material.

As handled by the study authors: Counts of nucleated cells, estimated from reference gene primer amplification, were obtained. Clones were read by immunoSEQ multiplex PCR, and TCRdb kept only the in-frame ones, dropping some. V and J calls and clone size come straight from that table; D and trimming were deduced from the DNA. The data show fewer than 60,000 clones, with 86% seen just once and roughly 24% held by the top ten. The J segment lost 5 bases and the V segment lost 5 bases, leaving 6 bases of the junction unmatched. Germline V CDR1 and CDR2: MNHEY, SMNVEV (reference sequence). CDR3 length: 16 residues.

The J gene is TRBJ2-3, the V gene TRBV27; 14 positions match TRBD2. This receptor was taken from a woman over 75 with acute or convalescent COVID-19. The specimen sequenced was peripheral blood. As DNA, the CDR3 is TGTGCCAGCAGTCAGACTAGCGGGGGGGCGGTAGATACGCAGTATTTT. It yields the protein CASSQTSGGAVDTQYF.